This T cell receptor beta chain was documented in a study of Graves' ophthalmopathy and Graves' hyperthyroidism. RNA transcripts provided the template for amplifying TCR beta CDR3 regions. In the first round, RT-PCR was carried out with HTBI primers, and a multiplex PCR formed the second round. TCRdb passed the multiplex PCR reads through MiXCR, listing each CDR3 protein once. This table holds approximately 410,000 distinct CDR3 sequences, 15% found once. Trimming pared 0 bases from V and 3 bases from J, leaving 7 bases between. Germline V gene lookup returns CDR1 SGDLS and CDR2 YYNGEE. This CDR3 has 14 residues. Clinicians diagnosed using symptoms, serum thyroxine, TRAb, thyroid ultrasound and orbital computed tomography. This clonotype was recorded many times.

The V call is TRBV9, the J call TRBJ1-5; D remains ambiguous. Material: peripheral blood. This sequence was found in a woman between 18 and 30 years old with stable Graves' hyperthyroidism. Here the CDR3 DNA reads TGTGCCAGCAGCGTAGACCGGGACAATCAGCCCCAGCATTTT. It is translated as CASSVDRDNQPQHF.